A single sample is the source of the 8 T cell receptor beta chains below, sequenced in a study of blood T cell repertoires in COVID-19. Repertoires were generated with immunoSEQ multiplex PCR, while TCRdb's copy carries only in-frame clones and drops some. The top ten hold over 1.2% of the sample, which has under 300,000 clones, 75% to 85% seen once. The specimen sequenced was peripheral blood. These receptors originate from a woman aged 40 to 49 who had recovered from COVID-19.

The chain uses TRBV11-3 and TRBJ1-2; D call uncertain. CDR3 size: 13 residues. Germline assignment: CDR1 SGHNT and CDR2 YENEEA. V dropped 1 base and J dropped 2 bases, with 5 bases sitting between them. The CDR3 sequence is CASSLGQNYGYTF. The CDR3 DNA reads as TGTGCCAGCAGCTTAGGTCAGAACTATGGCTACACCTTC.

This chain links TRBV24-1 with TRBJ2-6; 10 bases align to TRBD1. Trimming cost V 12 bases and J 0 bases; bases outside gene matches: 7. Germline-derived CDR1 and CDR2 are KGHDR and SFDVKD. The CDR3 is made up of 16 amino acids. CDR3 in amino acids: CAVSGQGISGANVLTF. CDR3 nucleotide sequence: TGTGCCGTTTCGGGACAGGGGATCTCTGGGGCCAACGTCCTGACTTTC.

The chain joins TRBV12-5 to TRBJ1-4; 11 bases are a match to TRBD1. The germline CDR1 and CDR2 sequences are LGHNT and FRNRAP. The ends lost 1 base at V and 4 bases at J; junction bases unmatched: 5. CDR3 length equals 17 residues. The CDR3 is CASGLGTGGAGNEKLFF. The CDR3 DNA reads as TGTGCTAGTGGTTTGGGGACAGGGGGCGCCGGTAATGAAAAACTGTTTTTT.

This clone has just a few counts. DNA of the CDR3: TGTGCCAGCAGCCCCGCGGACAGCGATAGCAATCAGCCCCAGCATTTT. Translated, it gives CASSPADSDSNQPQHF. The genes are TRBV9 and TRBJ1-5, with a weak D call TRBD1 (6 bases). Germline V gene lookup returns CDR1 SGDLS and CDR2 YYNGEE. V was clipped by 4 bases and J by 0 bases, with 14 bases between them. CDR3 length equals 16 residues.

The chain combines TRBV7-8 with TRBJ2-3; D gene unclear. Germline V gene data show CDR1 as SGHVS and CDR2 as FQNEAQ. Trimming pared 5 bases from V and 6 bases from J, leaving 12 bases between. This CDR3 contains 13 residues. The CDR3 DNA reads as TGTGCCAGCAGCCATACCTATTCGGATACGCAGTATTTT. Encoded protein: CASSHTYSDTQYF.

This chain joins TRBV9 and TRBJ1-2; no reliable D call. The CDR3 covers 11 residues. With 3 bases removed from V and 7 bases from J, the gap between germline ends came to 7 bases. Per the germline V gene, CDR1 is SGDLS and CDR2 is YYNGEE. CDR3 sequence (DNA): TGTGCCAGCAGCGAGTTCGGTGGCTACACCTTC. This encodes CASSEFGGYTF.

This clone was found a few times. The CDR3 sequence: CAWSVDRLSNQPQHF. The CDR3 coding sequence is TGTGCCTGGAGTGTAGACAGGCTGAGCAATCAGCCCCAGCATTTT. The chain employs TRBV30 and TRBJ1-5; D might be TRBD1 (6 bases). The length of the CDR3 is 15 residues. V was cut by 0 bases and J by 1 base, with 10 bases left in between. In germline, CDR1 is GTSNPN, CDR2 SVGIG (reference sequence).

This chain connects TRBV19 to TRBJ1-1, with D perhaps matching TRBD1 (6 bases). The germline CDR1 and CDR2 sequences are LNHDA and SQIVND (reference sequence). The CDR3 is 14 amino acids. The V gene lost 5 bases and the J gene lost 1 base, with 11 bases spanning the gap. This CDR3 reads CASSPQTGNTEAFF. CDR3 DNA: TGTGCCAGTAGTCCCCAGACAGGGAACACTGAAGCTTTCTTT.